This entry lists 15 T cell receptor beta chains sequenced from one sample in a study of blood T cell repertoires in COVID-19 (dated by TCRdb to the early 2020s). The library was prepared using the immunoSEQ multiplex PCR assay. The immuneACCESS repertoire file appears here via TCRdb, limited to in-frame rearrangements. These files lack a portion of the clones; in checked studies, under half of the deficit traces to unresolved V genes, and the cause of the others is not known. The sample table holds around 210,000 clones, of which roughly 85% were seen once. 4% to 6% of the sample is in the top ten clones. The material sequenced was peripheral blood. These receptors all stem from a man aged 50 or older with COVID-19, enrolled during active disease.

This clone was found a few times. This chain uses TRBV7-2 with TRBJ1-2, with a tentative D call TRBD1 (6 bases). The CDR3 is made up of 14 amino acids. Trimming took off 1 base at V and 3 bases at J, with 9 bases between the two ends. Germline-derived CDR1 and CDR2 are SGHTA and FQGNSA. CDR3 in DNA: TGTGCCAGCAGCTTAGTAAGACAGGACTATGGCTACACCTTC. Translation gives CASSLVRQDYGYTF.

The chain uses TRBV30 and TRBJ2-3, with 9 bases aligning to TRBD2. The germline CDR1 and CDR2 sequences are GTSNPN and SVGIG (reference sequence). V shed 1 base and J 2 bases; nucleotides not matched to a gene: 7. The CDR3 is 16 amino acids. This CDR3 reads CAWSGVAGAPTDTQYF. CDR3 DNA: TGTGCCTGGAGTGGGGTAGCGGGGGCCCCCACAGATACGCAGTATTTT.

The rearrangement links TRBV2 to TRBJ1-3; a possible D gene is TRBD1 (5 bases). V lost 8 bases and J 4 bases, leaving 12 bases between the germline ends. The CDR3 loop spans 13 amino acids. CDR1 is SNHLY and CDR2 is FYNNEI in the germline V gene. CDR3 protein: CASGRVEGNTIYF. The CDR3 bases are TGTGCCAGCGGCAGGGTAGAAGGAAACACCATATATTTT.

The chain uses TRBV7-2 and TRBJ1-2; no definite D call. Germline lookup yields CDR1 SGHTA and CDR2 FQGNSA. This CDR3 has 14 residues. V lost 6 bases to trimming and J lost 1 base, with 12 bases between them. CDR3 DNA sequence: TGTGCCAGCAGTAAAGCTAGGCTTAACTATGGCTACACCTTC. Translating gives CASSKARLNYGYTF. Full variable domain (outside the CDR3, taken from reference TRBV7-2 and TRBJ1-2): GAGVSQSPSNKVTEKGKDVELRCDPISGHTALYWYRQSLGQGLEFLIYFQGNSAPDKSGLPSDRFSAERTGGSVSTLTIQRTQQEDSAVYLCASSKARLNYGYTFGSGTRLTVV.

This chain links TRBV7-8 with TRBJ2-3; TRBD2 matches at 8 bases. V lost 0 bases to trimming and J lost 1 base; unmatched junction nucleotides: 3. This CDR3 contains 16 residues. The germline V gene encodes CDR1 SGHVS and CDR2 FQNEAQ. The CDR3 DNA follows: TGTGCCAGCAGCTTAGCCCAGCGGGGGCGCACAGATACGCAGTATTTT. It yields the protein CASSLAQRGRTDTQYF.

This clone was counted ten times or more. The V gene is TRBV19, the J gene TRBJ1-6; 9 bases align to TRBD1. V gave up 3 bases and J gave up 10 bases; unmatched junction bases: 7. Germline V lookup: CDR1 LNHDA, CDR2 SQIVND (reference sequence). The CDR3 has 15 amino acids. The CDR3 here is CASSMRTGDGSPLHF. The CDR3 DNA is TGTGCCAGTAGTATGCGGACAGGGGATGGATCACCCCTCCACTTT.

The chain recombines TRBV5-1 with TRBJ1-1; D possibly corresponds to TRBD1 (6 bases). V was shortened by 0 bases and J by 9 bases, with 18 bases between the two germline ends. The CDR3 runs 15 residues. Per germline, CDR1 SGHRS and CDR2 YFSETQ. CDR3 in amino acids: CASSLDGTPGVKAFF. Here the CDR3 DNA reads TGCGCCAGCAGCTTGGATGGGACACCCGGCGTTAAAGCTTTCTTT.

The rearrangement links TRBV2 to TRBJ2-3; TRBD2 agrees at 11 bases. With 6 bases clipped from V and 13 bases from J, the junction kept 3 bases outside the gene matches. There are 11 residues in the CDR3. Per germline, CDR1 SNHLY and CDR2 FYNNEI. The CDR3 is CASRVAGGEYF. CDR3 sequence (DNA): TGTGCCAGCAGGGTAGCGGGGGGGGAGTATTTT.

The rearrangement joins TRBV30 to TRBJ2-3, with 9 bases lining up with TRBD1. Per germline, CDR1 GTSNPN and CDR2 SVGIG (reference sequence). The CDR3 covers 14 residues. The J segment lost 6 bases and the V segment lost 1 base, leaving 5 bases of the junction unmatched. The CDR3 nucleotides are TGTGCCTGGAGTGCGGGGACAGGGAGGGATACGCAGTATTTT. This gives the protein CAWSAGTGRDTQYF.

This chain connects TRBV6-5 to TRBJ2-1; D might be TRBD2 (6 bases). Trimming removed 5 bases at V and 5 bases at J, with 16 bases between. The CDR3 totals 15 residues. Germline CDR1 and CDR2: MNHEY and SVGAGI. CDR3 residues: CASSKLAAGHNEQFF. CDR3 coding DNA: TGTGCCAGCAGTAAACTAGCCGCGGGCCACAATGAGCAGTTCTTC.

This chain uses TRBV6-2 or TRBV6-3 with TRBJ2-1, with D perhaps matching TRBD2 (5 bases). Per germline, CDR1 MNHEY and CDR2 SVGEGT. The CDR3 is made up of 16 amino acids. The V end was cut by 0 bases, the J end by 1 base, with 10 bases between. The CDR3 bases are TGTGCCAGCAGTTACTCGTCGGGGTATTCCTACAATGAGCAGTTCTTC. It encodes CASSYSSGYSYNEQFF.

The chain recombines TRBV30 with TRBJ1-2; a weak D match, TRBD1 (6 bases). V gave up 2 bases and J gave up 4 bases, with 14 bases separating them. Per the germline V gene, CDR1 is GTSNPN and CDR2 is SVGIG (reference sequence). CDR3 length: 14 amino acids. The CDR3 here is CAWSMGGRVYGYTF. For the CDR3, the DNA is TGTGCCTGGAGTATGGGGGGGCGAGTCTATGGCTACACCTTC.

This rearrangement joins TRBV3-1 (or the pseudogene TRBV3-2) to TRBJ1-2; 7 bases line up with TRBD1. This CDR3 spans 15 amino acids. Germline-derived CDR1 and CDR2 are LGHDT and YNNKEL (reference sequence). V was pared by 6 bases and J by 5 bases, with 12 bases of the junction left unmatched. CDR3 in amino acids: CASSREGRGLYGYTF. DNA of the CDR3: TGTGCCAGCAGTCGCGAAGGAAGGGGGCTGTATGGCTACACCTTC.

The chain couples TRBV18 to TRBJ1-1; D is possibly TRBD1 (5 bases). CDR3 length: 15 amino acids. V lost 2 bases and J lost 1, with 11 bases in between. Germline CDR1 reads KGHSH; CDR2 reads LQKENI. The CDR3 protein is CASSPSLQGNTEAFF. The CDR3, as DNA: TGTGCCAGCTCACCAAGCCTCCAGGGGAACACTGAAGCTTTCTTT.

The chain combines TRBV24-1 with TRBJ2-5, with 9 bases fitting TRBD2. The J segment lost 2 bases and the V segment lost 3 bases, leaving 6 bases of the junction unmatched. The CDR3 loop spans 16 amino acids. Germline assignment: CDR1 KGHDR and CDR2 SFDVKD. CDR3 sequence reads: CATSDTGLALQETQYF. As DNA, the CDR3 is TGTGCCACCAGTGATACCGGACTAGCGTTACAAGAGACCCAGTACTTC.